The 25 T cell receptor beta chains reported below all come from one sample, sequenced in a study of circulating CD8 cells and anti-PD-1 response in melanoma. Live CD3+CD8+TCRalphabeta+ cells were sorted into four subsets by PD-1 and/or TIGIT. The QIAseq Immune Repertoire TCR panel built the libraries from approximately 15 ng of total RNA. TCRdb ran MiXCR on the reads and lists one entry per CDR3 protein. The profile shows several hundred distinct CDR3 sequences, around 10% of them singletons. The specimen comprised CD8+ T cells from PBMCs, sampled at baseline or after one month of anti-PD-1 therapy (not recorded which). These receptors were obtained from a human donor with melanoma.

This clonotype is termed medium-sized. The rearrangement joins TRBV27 to TRBJ1-1; 7 nucleotides agree with TRBD1. Looked up from germline, CDR1 is MNHEY and CDR2 is SMNVEV (reference sequence). CDR3 size: 15 residues. The trim removed 5 bases at V and 4 bases at J, leaving 10 bases unmatched. CDR3 nucleotide sequence: TGTGCCAGCAGTGGCGAGAGGGGGCCGAGCACTGAAGCTTTCTTT. This codes for CASSGERGPSTEAFF.

This clonotype counts as medium-sized. The V call is TRBV2, the J call TRBJ2-5; 8 bases are a match to TRBD2. Germline V lookup: CDR1 SNHLY, CDR2 FYNNEI. Trimming took 1 base from V and 4 from J; bases not matched to a gene: 5. This CDR3 spans 15 amino acids. In nucleotides, the CDR3 is TGTGCCAGCAGTGAAGAAGGGACTAGTTTAGAGACCCAGTACTTC. Encoded protein: CASSEEGTSLETQYF.

Of note for this clonotype: The junction shows a germline mismatch at one end, possibly a read error. This chain uses TRBV20-1 with TRBJ2-7; TRBD2 matches at 11 bases. Per the germline V gene, CDR1 is DFQATT and CDR2 is SNEGSKA (reference sequence). The CDR3 extends over 15 amino acids. The CDR3 is CSARAVGTSGYEKYF. CDR3 nucleotide sequence: TGCAGTGCTAGAGCGGTGGGGACTAGCGGCTACGAGAAGTACTTC.

By its share, this clonotype is medium-sized. The chain couples TRBV6-6 to TRBJ2-3; 9 bases map to TRBD1. The germline V gene has CDR1 MNHNY and CDR2 SVGAGI (reference sequence). V was clipped by 2 bases and J by 2 bases; unmatched bases: 5. This CDR3 has 16 residues. This CDR3 is CASSYVGTGYTDTQYF. The CDR3, as DNA: TGTGCCAGCAGTTACGTGGGGACAGGGTACACAGATACGCAGTATTTT.

This clonotype rates as medium-sized. The rearrangement joins TRBV4-1 to TRBJ2-7; D not resolved. The germline CDR1 and CDR2 sequences are MGHRA and YSYEKL. Trimming cost V 0 bases and J 3 bases, with 9 bases left between them. The CDR3 has 14 amino acids. The CDR3 DNA is TGCGCCAGCAGCCAAGACGCCGCGAACTACGAGCAGTACTTC. Protein product: CASSQDAANYEQYF.

This clonotype is labeled medium-sized. The chain has TRBV27 and TRBJ2-7; 12 nucleotides align to TRBD2. The CDR3 is made up of 16 amino acids. The germline CDR1 and CDR2 sequences are MNHEY and SMNVEV (reference sequence). Trimming took 6 bases from V and 5 from J; bases not matched to a gene: 11. The chain's CDR3 is CASRERTSGTEHEQYF. In DNA, the CDR3 is TGTGCCAGCAGGGAACGGACTAGCGGGACGGAGCACGAGCAGTACTTC.

This clonotype was observed a handful of times. J is TRBJ1-4 and V is TRBV7-9, with D perhaps TRBD1 (5 bases). Germline CDR1 SEHNR, CDR2 FQNEAQ (reference sequence). V was shortened by 5 bases and J by 4 bases, with 17 bases between the two germline ends. The length of the CDR3 is 16 residues. This chain's CDR3 is CASSAQGAGVNEKLFF. CDR3 nucleotides: TGTGCCAGCAGCGCCCAGGGTGCGGGCGTTAATGAAAAACTGTTTTTT.

By sample fraction, this clonotype is medium-sized (0.01 to 0.1%). This chain uses TRBV27 with TRBJ2-7; 8 bases line up with TRBD1. V shed 4 bases and J 5 bases; nucleotides not matched to a gene: 4. Looked up from germline, CDR1 is MNHEY and CDR2 is SMNVEV (reference sequence). The length of the CDR3 is 13 residues. The CDR3 loop is CASSSDRGHEQYF. The CDR3 DNA sequence: TGTGCCAGCAGTTCCGACAGGGGACACGAGCAGTACTTC.

By its share, this clonotype is medium-sized. This chain uses TRBV2 with TRBJ1-1; D ambiguous. V shed 7 bases and J shed 1 base, with 7 bases lying between them. CDR1 is SNHLY, CDR2 FYNNEI, per germline. The CDR3 contains 12 residues. CDR3 nucleotide sequence: TGTGCCAGCATACCCAGGAACACTGAAGCTTTCTTT. This gives the protein CASIPRNTEAFF.

The chain employs TRBV19 and TRBJ2-7; D possibly matches TRBD1 or TRBD2 (5 bases each). The CDR3 has 16 amino acids. Trimming shortened V by 0 bases and J by 3 bases, and 15 bases separated the two germline ends. The germline V gene has CDR1 LNHDA and CDR2 SQIVND (reference sequence). For the CDR3, the DNA is TGTGCCAGTAGTATAGATACTGGGACGACGGGCTACGAGCAGTACTTC. Translating gives CASSIDTGTTGYEQYF.

This clonotype is termed medium-sized (0.01 to 0.1%). The chain links TRBV11-2 to TRBJ1-3; D not certain. Germline CDR1 SGHAT, CDR2 FQNNGV. The CDR3 contains 11 residues. Trimming took off 1 base at V and 7 bases at J, with 2 bases between the two ends. The CDR3 loop reads CASSLANTIYF. Here the CDR3 DNA reads TGTGCCAGCAGCTTAGCGAACACCATATATTTT.

This clonotype came up a few times. The V call is TRBV27, the J call TRBJ2-7; D is perhaps TRBD1 (6 bases). V was pared by 5 bases and J by 3 bases, with 20 bases between. The CDR3 is 16 amino acids. Germline values: CDR1 MNHEY, CDR2 SMNVEV (reference sequence). CDR3 coding DNA: TGTGCCAGCAGTCTAACCAGGGGAGAAGGGTTCTACGAGCAGTACTTC. This codes for CASSLTRGEGFYEQYF.

With regard to this clonotype: A read error may explain this, as a much larger clone is one base away. The CDR3 DNA sequence: TGTGCCAGCAGTGAATCAGGGAACCTTAGCAATCAGCCCCAGCATTTT. Its protein is CASSESGNLSNQPQHF. The chain joins TRBV2 to TRBJ1-5; perhaps TRBD1 as D (5 bases). V was shortened by 2 bases and J by 0 bases, with 11 bases between the two germline ends. This CDR3 region has 16 residues. Germline V gene sequence: CDR1 SNHLY, CDR2 FYNNEI. The full variable domain, rest sourced from reference TRBV2 and TRBJ1-5, is EPEVTQTPSHQVTQMGQEVILRCVPISNHLYFYWYRQILGQKVEFLVSFYNNEISEKSEIFDDQFSVERPDGSNFTLKIRSTKLEDSAMYFCASSESGNLSNQPQHFGDGTRLSIL.

This clonotype is categorized as large. J is TRBJ1-1 and V is TRBV19; D unclear. Germline CDR1 and CDR2: LNHDA and SQIVND (reference sequence). This CDR3 region has 11 residues. The V and J ends lost 10 bases and 4 bases respectively, with 10 bases between them. For the CDR3, the DNA is TGTGCCACAAGGTTTGGCACTGAAGCTTTCTTT. It codes for CATRFGTEAFF.

This clonotype is termed medium-sized. The chain links TRBV28 to TRBJ1-1; D call uncertain. The CDR3 has 13 residues. Deletions cut 6 bases from V and 4 bases from J, with 12 bases between. Germline V lookup: CDR1 MDHEN, CDR2 SYDVKM. The CDR3 DNA sequence: TGTGCCAGCAGCGGACTGGAGAGCACTGAAGCTTTCTTT. This gives the protein CASSGLESTEAFF.

Judged by abundance, this clonotype is medium-sized. The chain is built from TRBV19 and TRBJ2-2; a weak D match, TRBD1 (7 bases). V dropped 11 bases and J dropped 1 base, with 14 bases sitting between them. CDR3 length: 14 amino acids. CDR1 LNHDA and CDR2 SQIVND come from the germline V gene (reference sequence). The CDR3 sequence is CAGGGGLNTGELFF. The CDR3 DNA follows: TGTGCCGGCGGAGGGGGCCTGAACACCGGGGAGCTGTTTTTT. Filled out from reference TRBV19 and TRBJ2-2, the complete variable domain reads DGGITQSPKYLFRKEGQNVTLSCEQNLNHDAMYWYRQDPGQGLRLIYYSQIVNDFQKGDIAEGYSVSREKKESFPLTVTSAQKNPTAFYLCAGGGGLNTGELFFGEGSRLTVL.

This clonotype has only a few counts. This could be a read error, since a much larger clone is one nucleotide away. V gene TRBV27 combines with J gene TRBJ2-1; D remains unclear. V gave up 0 bases and J gave up 3 bases, with 6 bases separating them. The CDR3 has 14 amino acids. Germline loops: CDR1 MNHEY, CDR2 SMNVEV (reference sequence). As DNA, the CDR3 is TGTGCCAGCAGTTTATCGGGATACTACAATGAGCAGTTCTTC. Translating it yields CASSLSGYYNEQFF.

This clonotype ranks as medium-sized. The chain has TRBV7-3 and TRBJ2-1, with TRBD2 identical over 7 bases. Germline-derived CDR1 and CDR2 are SGHTA and FQGTGA. This CDR3 has 13 amino acids. J was trimmed by 10 bases and V by 2 bases; bases with no gene match: 5. The CDR3 coding sequence is TGTGCCAGCAGCTTAGACAGCGGGGACGAGCAGTTCTTC. This sequence encodes CASSLDSGDEQFF.

For this clonotype: A much larger clonotype is one base distant, so this may be a read error. The DNA of the CDR3 is TGTGCCAGCAGTTGGACGGAGAGGGGGGAGCTGCTTTTT. Protein product: CASSWTERGELLF. The chain is built from TRBV27 and TRBJ2-2; D is perhaps TRBD1 or TRBD2 (6 bases each). Germline V gene data show CDR1 as MNHEY and CDR2 as SMNVEV (reference sequence). The CDR3 is made up of 13 amino acids.

This clonotype is medium-sized (0.01 to 0.1%). Written as DNA, the CDR3 is TGTGCCTCGGAGCCAGGGACTCAAGAGACCCAGTACTTC. Protein sequence: CASEPGTQETQYF. The genes are TRBV24-1 and TRBJ2-5, with a tentative D call TRBD2 (6 bases). Trimming stripped 12 bases from V and 2 bases from J, with 15 bases between. Germline assignment: CDR1 KGHDR and CDR2 SFDVKD. The CDR3 has 13 amino acids.

This clonotype is termed medium-sized (0.01 to 0.1%). Because the CDR3's place on the DNA is in doubt, the DNA is left out and the CDR3 is given as listed by TCRdb. The rearrangement joins TRBV28 to TRBJ2-7; the DNA was not used to check the table's D call, TRBD1. With termini counted, the CDR3 has 15 amino acids. The V gene's germline CDR1 is MDHEN and CDR2 SYDVKM. CDR3 sequence: CASSFLAGRMWEQYF.

This clonotype is labeled medium-sized (0.01 to 0.1%). This chain links TRBV5-4 with TRBJ2-2; D gene uncertain. V lost 2 bases to trimming and J lost 6 bases, with 8 bases between them. The germline gives CDR1 SGHNT, CDR2 YYREEE (reference sequence). There are 13 residues in the CDR3. The CDR3 loop is CASSFSDPGELFF. Here the CDR3 DNA reads TGTGCCAGCAGCTTTAGTGATCCCGGGGAGCTGTTTTTT.

This clonotype was counted between two and nine times. Just one base apart from a much larger clone, this may be a read error. This chain joins TRBV27 and TRBJ2-5, with 7 bases aligning to TRBD2. The CDR3 contains 13 residues. The trim removed 5 bases at V and 9 bases at J, leaving 9 bases unmatched. CDR1 and CDR2 (germline): MNHEY, SMNVEV (reference sequence). The CDR3 DNA is TGTGCCAGCAGTCCCTCCCGACGGGGGGCCCAGTACTTC. Translated, it gives CASSPSRRGAQYF.

This clonotype is deemed medium-sized. The chain employs TRBV28 and TRBJ2-7, with D perhaps TRBD2 (6 bases). Germline CDR1 and CDR2: MDHEN and SYDVKM. V lost 2 bases to trimming and J lost 6 bases, with 14 bases between them. This CDR3 contains 14 residues. The CDR3 coding sequence is TGTGCCAGCAGTTTAGGAGGGCCTACCTCCGAGCAGTACTTC. It encodes CASSLGGPTSEQYF.

By its share, this clonotype is medium-sized. V gene TRBV24-1 combines with J gene TRBJ2-7, with 8 bases matching TRBD1. V gave up 4 bases and J gave up 5 bases; unmatched junction bases: 9. Germline V CDR1 and CDR2: KGHDR, SFDVKD. This CDR3 spans 15 amino acids. CDR3 amino acids: CATSDPGQGVNEQYF. The CDR3 nucleotides read TGTGCCACCAGTGACCCCGGACAGGGTGTTAACGAGCAGTACTTC.